The 11 T cell receptor beta chains below come from one sample, sequenced in a study of shared clonotypes between healthy human individuals. The repertoire was sequenced with immunoSEQ multiplex PCR; TCRdb's copy has only in-frame clones and lacks some. The table records some 2.1 million clones, around 93% of them present only once. CD45RO-negative cells were positively selected for CCR7, leaving out terminally differentiated effector memory CD45RA+ cells. Input material: naive CD8+ T cells from PBMCs. These receptors were obtained from a man in his late teens or twenties in good health. Some clones in this sample may be carry-over from other donors' samples.

The chain carries TRBV11-2 and TRBJ2-5; weak D call: TRBD2 (5 bases). The V end was cut by 2 bases, the J end by 4 bases, with 17 bases between. The germline V gene has CDR1 SGHAT and CDR2 FQNNGV. The CDR3 is 16 residues long. CDR3 sequence (DNA): TGTGCCAGCAGCTTAATGCCAGGAGGTTACGGAGAGACCCAGTACTTC. Translated, it gives CASSLMPGGYGETQYF.

As DNA, the CDR3 is TGTGCCAGCAGCTCCGGGACAGAACCTCCCTACGAGCAGTACTTC. Translation gives CASSSGTEPPYEQYF. J is TRBJ2-7 and V is TRBV7-2; 7 nucleotides match TRBD1. The CDR3 runs to 15 residues. Trimming took 4 bases from V and 2 from J; bases not matched to a gene: 8. Germline V gives CDR1 SGHTA, CDR2 FQGNSA.

Regarding this clone: The same CDR3 arises from other DNA sequences in this sample as well. This chain links TRBV7-3 with TRBJ2-2; D ambiguous. Trimming pared 2 bases from V and 6 bases from J, leaving 4 bases between. CDR1 and CDR2 (germline): SGHTA, FQGTGA. The CDR3 is made up of 12 amino acids. The DNA of the CDR3 is TGTGCCAGCAGCTTAGGCGCCGGGGAGCTGTTTTTT. Translation: CASSLGAGELFF. Full variable domain (rest looked up from reference TRBV7-3 and TRBJ2-2): GAGVSQTPSNKVTEKGKYVELRCDPISGHTALYWYRQSLGQGPEFLIYFQGTGAADDSGLPNDRFFAVRPEGSVSTLKIQRTERGDSAVYLCASSLGAGELFFGEGSRLTVL.

Note on this clone: The same CDR3 also results from other DNA sequences found in this sample. V and J are TRBV4-1 and TRBJ2-1; D not resolved. The length of the CDR3 is 14 residues. Germline CDR1 MGHRA, CDR2 YSYEKL. Trimming removed 1 base at V and 1 base at J, with 5 bases between. The CDR3 protein is CASSQVGSYNEQFF. CDR3 sequence (DNA): TGCGCCAGCAGCCAAGTAGGATCCTACAATGAGCAGTTCTTC.

This chain connects TRBV10-2 to TRBJ2-7, with D possibly matching TRBD1 (6 bases). Germline lookup yields CDR1 WSHSY and CDR2 SAAADI. V dropped 8 bases and J dropped 3 bases, with 11 bases sitting between them. This CDR3 has 12 amino acids. CDR3 residues: CASALDSYEQYF. CDR3 bases: TGCGCCAGCGCTTTGGACAGCTACGAGCAGTACTTC.

The chain recombines TRBV18 with TRBJ2-5, with 11 bases identical to TRBD2. The CDR3 runs to 15 residues. The ends lost 2 bases at V and 5 bases at J; junction bases unmatched: 4. Germline V CDR1 and CDR2: KGHSH, LQKENI. CDR3 in amino acids: CASSPERLAGETQYF. The CDR3 DNA follows: TGTGCCAGCTCACCAGAGCGACTAGCGGGGGAGACCCAGTACTTC. Full variable domain (outside the CDR3, taken from reference TRBV18 and TRBJ2-5): NAGVMQNPRHLVRRRGQEARLRCSPMKGHSHVYWYRQLPEEGLKFMVYLQKENIIDESGMPKERFSAEFPKEGPSILRIQQVVRGDSAAYFCASSPERLAGETQYFGPGTRLLVL.

The V call is TRBV6-5, the J call TRBJ2-2; D is ambiguous. The V end lost 6 bases, the J end lost 4 bases, and 6 bases lay between the germline ends. CDR1 MNHEY and CDR2 SVGAGI come from the germline V gene. This CDR3 spans 12 amino acids. The CDR3 is CASRFPTGELFF. The CDR3 nucleotides are TGTGCCAGCAGATTCCCCACCGGGGAGCTGTTTTTT.

The rearrangement links TRBV27 to TRBJ2-2, with D uncertain. Germline CDR1 is MNHEY and CDR2 is SMNVEV (reference sequence). Between the trimmed V and J ends, which lost 3 bases and 7 bases, there was a span of 9 bases. The CDR3 spans 13 residues. The CDR3 nucleotides read TGTGCCAGCAGTTTCTGGAAGGACGGGGAGCTGTTTTTT. Protein sequence: CASSFWKDGELFF.

This sequence joins TRBV6-1 and TRBJ1-1, with D maybe TRBD1 (6 bases). CDR1 and CDR2 from the germline V gene are MNHNS and SASEGT. V was shortened by 4 bases and J by 0 bases, with 9 bases between the two germline ends. The CDR3 length is 14 residues. Written as DNA, the CDR3 is TGTGCCAGCAGTGGGGGGGCCCTGAACACTGAAGCTTTCTTT. It yields the protein CASSGGALNTEAFF.

Of note for this clone: Other DNA sequences from this sample encode an identical CDR3 as well. This chain uses TRBV27 with TRBJ2-7; 10 nucleotides agree with TRBD1. Germline lookup yields CDR1 MNHEY and CDR2 SMNVEV (reference sequence). V dropped 5 bases and J dropped 3; count of bases not matched to a gene: 10. This CDR3 spans 16 amino acids. The CDR3 region is CASSPLRDRGIYEQYF. In DNA, the CDR3 is TGTGCCAGCAGTCCTCTTCGGGACAGGGGTATCTACGAGCAGTACTTC.

This clone was counted a single time. The chain has TRBV19 and TRBJ1-5; D is ambiguous. Germline V lookup: CDR1 LNHDA, CDR2 SQIVND (reference sequence). This CDR3 has 13 amino acids. V lost 0 bases to trimming and J lost 4 bases, with 4 bases between them. In DNA form, the CDR3 reads TGTGCCAGTAGTATAGACAAGAATCAGCCCCAGCATTTT. This codes for CASSIDKNQPQHF.